Shown below are 17 T cell receptor beta chains from a single sample sequenced in a study of vaccination effects on CD4 cells after COVID-19. Scientists isolated CD4+ T cells after a roughly ten-day culture period ended. The method was immunoSEQ multiplex PCR; TCRdb's version includes in-frame clones alone and lacks a portion of them. Among about 25,000 clones, around 67% were seen once, and the ten largest hold 8% to 13%. For these receptors, no antigen is known. The sequences come from CD4+ T cells from PBMCs cultured without peptide, collected before COVID-19 vaccination. The receptors come from a human donor who received a COVID-19 vaccine.

The chain uses TRBV28 and TRBJ1-5, with TRBD1 as a possible D gene (6 bases). Germline V gene data show CDR1 as MDHEN and CDR2 as SYDVKM. This CDR3 contains 13 residues. V was pared by 8 bases and J by 7 bases, with 15 bases between. CDR3 region: CASHGGGGQPQHF. DNA of the CDR3: TGTGCCAGCCATGGGGGGGGCGGGCAGCCCCAGCATTTT.

CDR3 loop: CASSIQDVFGTGELFF. The CDR3 region has the DNA TGTGCCAGCAGTATACAGGACGTATTCGGGACCGGGGAGCTGTTTTTT. The rearrangement uses TRBV28 and TRBJ2-2; weak D call: TRBD1 (5 bases). Deletions cut 5 bases from V and 5 bases from J, with 18 bases between. This CDR3 has 16 residues. The germline gives CDR1 MDHEN, CDR2 SYDVKM.

The CDR3 DNA follows: TGTGCCAGTAGCCCGTTGGGACTAGCCTCGGAGACCCAGTACTTC. It specifies CASSPLGLASETQYF. J is TRBJ2-5 and V is TRBV19; TRBD2 agrees at 9 bases. J lost 5 bases, V lost 6 bases, and 10 bases had no gene match. The germline CDR1 and CDR2 sequences are LNHDA and SQIVND (reference sequence). The CDR3 covers 15 residues.

The chain is built from TRBV3-1 (or the pseudogene TRBV3-2) and TRBJ2-3, with TRBD2 matching over 12 bases. CDR3 size: 16 residues. V was pared by 3 bases and J by 5 bases, with 6 bases of the junction left unmatched. Germline CDR1 and CDR2: LGHDT and YNNKEL (reference sequence). In DNA form, the CDR3 reads TGTGCCAGCAGCCATCTAAAGGGACTAGCGGGAGATACGCAGTATTTT. Amino acids: CASSHLKGLAGDTQYF.

The chain carries TRBV28 and TRBJ2-7; TRBD2 agrees at 7 bases. Germline V lookup: CDR1 MDHEN, CDR2 SYDVKM. The CDR3 runs to 14 residues. J lost 11 bases, V lost 3 bases, and 13 bases had no gene match. The CDR3 loop is CASSFPTGKGGEYF. The CDR3 DNA follows: TGTGCCAGCAGTTTTCCCACAGGCAAGGGAGGGGAGTACTTC.

The rearrangement joins TRBV5-6 to TRBJ2-1, with 8 positions matching TRBD2. This CDR3 spans 15 amino acids. CDR1 and CDR2 (germline): SGHDT, YYEEEE. J was trimmed by 3 bases and V by 3 bases; bases with no gene match: 5. The CDR3 reads CASSSPGLVYNEQFF. For the CDR3, the DNA is TGTGCCAGCAGCTCCCCGGGACTAGTCTACAATGAGCAGTTCTTC.

The chain joins TRBV7-9 to TRBJ2-2; 11 nucleotides align to TRBD1. The CDR3 covers 17 residues. Germline CDR1 is SEHNR and CDR2 is FQNEAQ (reference sequence). J lost 4 bases, V lost 2 bases, and 6 bases had no gene match. The CDR3 reads CASSLRTGGTGTGELFF. In DNA form, the CDR3 reads TGTGCCAGCAGCTTACGGACAGGGGGCACGGGCACCGGGGAGCTGTTTTTT. The full variable domain, its missing parts supplied by reference TRBV7-9 and TRBJ2-2, is DTGVSQNPRHKITKRGQNVTFRCDPISEHNRLYWYRQTLGQGPEFLTYFQNEAQLEKSRLLSDRFSAERPKGSFSTLEIQRTEQGDSAMYLCASSLRTGGTGTGELFFGEGSRLTVL.

J is TRBJ2-2 and V is TRBV30; 8 bases are shared with TRBD1. The CDR3 length is 13 residues. Trimming removed 3 bases from V and 4 bases from J; junction bases left unmatched: 1. Germline V CDR1 and CDR2: GTSNPN, SVGIG (reference sequence). The CDR3 DNA reads as TGTGCCTGGAGAGACAGGGGCACCGGGGAGCTGTTTTTT. It is translated as CAWRDRGTGELFF.

CDR3 DNA sequence: TGCGCCAGCAGCTTGGGGGATTGGTCAGGGTGGAAGAACTACGAGCAGTACTTC. Translation gives CASSLGDWSGWKNYEQYF. J is TRBJ2-7 and V is TRBV5-1, with TRBD1 as a possible D gene (5 bases). With 0 bases removed from V and 3 bases from J, the gap between germline ends came to 22 bases. In germline, CDR1 is SGHRS, CDR2 YFSETQ. The CDR3 covers 18 residues.

This chain's CDR3 is CASSQVSGSQEQYF. The CDR3 DNA is TGTGCCAGCAGCCAAGTTAGCGGGAGTCAAGAGCAGTACTTC. V is TRBV4-2 and J is TRBJ2-7; 9 bases line up with TRBD2. CDR3 length: 14 amino acids. Trimming removed 1 base from V and 7 bases from J; junction bases left unmatched: 5. Germline loops: CDR1 LGHNA, CDR2 YNFKEQ.

V usage is TRBV4-2 and J usage is TRBJ2-1; the match to TRBD2 covers 16 bases. This CDR3 has 18 amino acids. CDR1 is LGHNA, CDR2 YNFKEQ, per germline. V dropped 1 base and J dropped 7; count of bases not matched to a gene: 7. This chain's CDR3 is CASSQGRGLAGGFNEQFF. The CDR3 DNA reads TGTGCCAGCAGCCAAGGAAGGGGACTAGCGGGGGGGTTTAATGAGCAGTTCTTC.

This clone showed up just a few times. The chain links TRBV5-1 to TRBJ1-2, with 8 bases fitting TRBD1. CDR3 length: 15 residues. CDR1 is SGHRS, CDR2 YFSETQ, per germline. The J segment lost 8 bases and the V segment lost 0 bases, leaving 9 bases of the junction unmatched. The CDR3 sequence: CASSLADRDSRGYTF. CDR3 nucleotide sequence: TGCGCCAGCAGCTTGGCGGACAGGGACTCGCGGGGCTACACCTTC.

The chain carries TRBV5-1 and TRBJ2-3, with 8 nucleotides matching TRBD2. Germline loops: CDR1 SGHRS, CDR2 YFSETQ. V lost 0 bases to trimming and J lost 11 bases; unmatched junction nucleotides: 8. The length of the CDR3 is 14 residues. The CDR3 coding sequence is TGCGCCAGCAGCTTGGGACTAGCGTGGCTCGGGCAGTATTTT. Translating it yields CASSLGLAWLGQYF.

With respect to this clone: This CDR3 is also generated by other DNA sequences in the sample. The CDR3 bases are TGTGCCAGCAGTTTTCGGGTCTCCTACGAGCAGTACTTC. Its translation: CASSFRVSYEQYF. The J gene is TRBJ2-7, the V gene TRBV28; D is ambiguous. Germline CDR1 MDHEN, CDR2 SYDVKM. This CDR3 is 13 amino acids long. The V gene lost 3 bases and the J gene lost 0 bases, with 6 bases spanning the gap.

This chain uses TRBV30 with TRBJ1-1; D not certain. Trimming stripped 3 bases from V and 5 bases from J, with 13 bases between. The CDR3 spans 13 residues. CDR1 is GTSNPN, CDR2 SVGIG, per germline (reference sequence). CDR3 nucleotide sequence: TGTGCCTGGAGGCAACAGTGGTGGACTGAAGCTTTCTTT. It translates to CAWRQQWWTEAFF.

The chain links TRBV28 to TRBJ1-6, with 9 bases aligning to TRBD1. V gave up 2 bases and J gave up 10 bases; unmatched junction bases: 6. The CDR3 has 15 residues. From germline, CDR1 is MDHEN and CDR2 SYDVKM. The CDR3, as DNA: TGTGCCAGCAGTTTACGGGACAGGGATCAATCACCCCTCCACTTT. The encoded protein is CASSLRDRDQSPLHF.

V usage is TRBV5-8 and J usage is TRBJ1-5; 7 nucleotides line up with TRBD1. Germline V gene data show CDR1 as SGHTS and CDR2 as YDEGEE. The CDR3 sequence is 15 residues long. J lost 0 bases, V lost 4 bases, and 4 bases had no gene match. CDR3 sequence reads: CASSDRVYSNQPQHF. The CDR3 region has the DNA TGTGCCAGCAGCGACAGGGTTTATAGCAATCAGCCCCAGCATTTT.